This TCR beta chain originates from a study of T cell responses to AZD1222 COVID-19 vaccine. The overall study: Researchers grouped second doses given at about 4 or about 12 weeks into one pool.

The germline CDR1 and CDR2 sequences are MDHEN and SYDVKM. The CDR3 totals 14 residues. Trimming cost V 6 bases and J 4 bases; bases outside gene matches: 5. Repertoires were generated with immunoSEQ multiplex PCR, while TCRdb's copy carries only in-frame clones and drops some. The profile shows roughly 96,000 clones, roughly 88% of them singletons. The chain is built from TRBV28 and TRBJ1-5; the match to TRBD1 covers 8 bases. This receptor was taken from an adult in good health. This sample comprised peripheral blood, obtained on day 0 of AZD1222 vaccination. The CDR3 here is CASRPGQANQPQHF. CDR3 DNA sequence: TGTGCCAGCAGGCCGGGACAGGCAAATCAGCCCCAGCATTTT.